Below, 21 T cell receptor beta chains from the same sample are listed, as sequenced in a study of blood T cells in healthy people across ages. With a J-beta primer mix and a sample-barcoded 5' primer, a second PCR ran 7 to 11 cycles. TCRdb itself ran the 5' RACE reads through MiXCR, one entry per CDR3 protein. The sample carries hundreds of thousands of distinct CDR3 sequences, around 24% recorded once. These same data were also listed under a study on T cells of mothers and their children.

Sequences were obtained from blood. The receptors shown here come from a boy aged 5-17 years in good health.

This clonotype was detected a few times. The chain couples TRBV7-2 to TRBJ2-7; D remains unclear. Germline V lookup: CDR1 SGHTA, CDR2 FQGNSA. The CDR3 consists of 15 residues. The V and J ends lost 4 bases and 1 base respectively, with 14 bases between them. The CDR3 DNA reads TGTGCCAGCAGCTCACACCCGGGTGCTTCCTACGAGCAGTACTTC. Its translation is CASSSHPGASYEQYF.

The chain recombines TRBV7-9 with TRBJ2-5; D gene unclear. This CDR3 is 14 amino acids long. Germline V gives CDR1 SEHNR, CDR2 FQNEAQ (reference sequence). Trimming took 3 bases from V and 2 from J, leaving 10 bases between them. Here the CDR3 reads CASSFGLRQETQYF. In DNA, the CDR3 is TGTGCCAGCAGCTTCGGGCTGAGACAAGAGACCCAGTACTTC.

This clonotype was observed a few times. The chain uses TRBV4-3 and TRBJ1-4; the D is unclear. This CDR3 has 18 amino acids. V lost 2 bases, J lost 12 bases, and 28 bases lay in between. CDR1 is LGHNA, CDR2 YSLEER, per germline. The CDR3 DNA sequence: TGCGCCAGCAGCCAACGTCAGGACCCATCCCCTGTCCGTGAGCAACTGTTTTTT. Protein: CASSQRQDPSPVREQLFF.

CDR3: CSARAGGPSDTQYF. In nucleotides, the CDR3 is TGCAGTGCTAGAGCGGGAGGGCCGTCAGATACGCAGTATTTT. J is TRBJ2-3 and V is TRBV20-1; 8 bases map to TRBD2. The CDR3 is 14 amino acids. The germline gives CDR1 DFQATT, CDR2 SNEGSKA (reference sequence). V dropped 1 base and J dropped 4; count of bases not matched to a gene: 4.

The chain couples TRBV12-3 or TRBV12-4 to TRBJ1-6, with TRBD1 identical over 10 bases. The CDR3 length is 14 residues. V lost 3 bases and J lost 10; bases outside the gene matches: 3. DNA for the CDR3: TGTGCCAGCAGTTTGGACAGGGGGAGGTCACCCCTCCACTTT. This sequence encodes CASSLDRGRSPLHF.

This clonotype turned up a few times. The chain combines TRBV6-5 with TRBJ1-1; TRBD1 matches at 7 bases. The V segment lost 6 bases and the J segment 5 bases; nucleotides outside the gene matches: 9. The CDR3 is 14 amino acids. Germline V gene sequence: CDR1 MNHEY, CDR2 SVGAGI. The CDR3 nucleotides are TGTGCCAGCAGCCTACGCAGGGGGGAGACTGAAGCTTTCTTT. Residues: CASSLRRGETEAFF.

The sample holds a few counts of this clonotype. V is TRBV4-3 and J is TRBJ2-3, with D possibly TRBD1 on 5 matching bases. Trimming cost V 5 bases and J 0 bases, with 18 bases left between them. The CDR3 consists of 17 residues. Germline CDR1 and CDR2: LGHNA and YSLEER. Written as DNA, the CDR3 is TGCGCCAGCAGCAAAGGGGTAACGGTCCCTAGCACAGATACGCAGTATTTT. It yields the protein CASSKGVTVPSTDTQYF.

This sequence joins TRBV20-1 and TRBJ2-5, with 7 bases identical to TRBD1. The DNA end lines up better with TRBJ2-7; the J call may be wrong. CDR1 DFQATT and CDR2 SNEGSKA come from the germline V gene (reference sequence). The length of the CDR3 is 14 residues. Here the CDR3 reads CSARGDRAPYEQYF. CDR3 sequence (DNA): TGCAGTGCTAGAGGAGACAGGGCCCCCTACGAGCAGTACTTC.

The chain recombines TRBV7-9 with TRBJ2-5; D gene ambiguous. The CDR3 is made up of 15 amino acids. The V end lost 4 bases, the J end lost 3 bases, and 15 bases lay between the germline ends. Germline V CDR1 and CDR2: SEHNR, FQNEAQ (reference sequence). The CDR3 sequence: CASSSTGEGKETQYF. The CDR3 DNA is TGTGCCAGCAGCTCTACCGGAGAAGGGAAAGAGACCCAGTACTTC.

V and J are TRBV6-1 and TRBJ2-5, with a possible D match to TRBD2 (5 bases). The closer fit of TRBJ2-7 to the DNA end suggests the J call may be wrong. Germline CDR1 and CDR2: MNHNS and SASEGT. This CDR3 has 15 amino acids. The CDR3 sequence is CASSEQGLEVYEQYF. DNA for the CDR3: TGTGCCAGCAGTGAACAAGGACTCGAGGTCTACGAGCAGTACTTC.

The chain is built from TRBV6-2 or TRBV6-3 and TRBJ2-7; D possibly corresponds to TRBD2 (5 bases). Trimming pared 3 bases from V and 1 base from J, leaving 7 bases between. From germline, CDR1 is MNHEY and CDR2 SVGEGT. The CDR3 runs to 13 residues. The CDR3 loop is CASSYRRSYEQYF. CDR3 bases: TGTGCCAGCAGTTATCGGAGGTCCTACGAGCAGTACTTC.

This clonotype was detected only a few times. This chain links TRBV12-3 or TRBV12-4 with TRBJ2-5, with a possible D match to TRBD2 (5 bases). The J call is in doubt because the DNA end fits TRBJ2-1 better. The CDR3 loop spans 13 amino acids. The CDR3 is CASSLSWEREQFF. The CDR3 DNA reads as TGTGCCAGCAGTCTGAGTTGGGAGAGAGAGCAGTTCTTC.

The CDR3 reads CASSSGLAGDSGKTQYF. The CDR3 coding sequence is TGTGCCAGCAGCTCGGGACTAGCGGGGGACTCGGGAAAGACCCAGTACTTC. The rearrangement links TRBV9 to TRBJ2-5; TRBD2 matches at 14 bases. The CDR3 sequence is 17 residues long. The germline V gene has CDR1 SGDLS and CDR2 YYNGEE. Trimming cost V 4 bases and J 6 bases; bases outside gene matches: 11.

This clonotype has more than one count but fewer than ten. The CDR3 is CASSLVPSGSSYNEQFF. For the CDR3, the DNA is TGTGCCAGCAGCTTAGTTCCTAGCGGGAGCTCCTACAATGAGCAGTTCTTC. The chain is built from TRBV7-2 and TRBJ2-1, with 10 positions matching TRBD2. The germline CDR1 and CDR2 sequences are SGHTA and FQGNSA. Germline trimming cut 1 base from V and 0 bases from J; bases unmatched to any gene: 3. This CDR3 contains 17 residues.

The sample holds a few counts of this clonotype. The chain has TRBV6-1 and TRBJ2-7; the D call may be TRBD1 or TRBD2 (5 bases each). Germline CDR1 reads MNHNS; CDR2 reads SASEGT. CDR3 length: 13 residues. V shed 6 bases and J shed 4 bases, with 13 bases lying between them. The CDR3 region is CASSHHGAYEQYF. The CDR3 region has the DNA TGTGCCAGCAGCCACCACGGGGCTTACGAGCAGTACTTC.

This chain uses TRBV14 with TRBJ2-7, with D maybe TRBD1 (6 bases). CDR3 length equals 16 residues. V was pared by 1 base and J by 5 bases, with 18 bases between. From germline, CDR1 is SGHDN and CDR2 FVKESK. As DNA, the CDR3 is TGTGCCAGCAGCCAAGGCCTCGAACAGGGTACCCACGAGCAGTACTTC. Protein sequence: CASSQGLEQGTHEQYF.

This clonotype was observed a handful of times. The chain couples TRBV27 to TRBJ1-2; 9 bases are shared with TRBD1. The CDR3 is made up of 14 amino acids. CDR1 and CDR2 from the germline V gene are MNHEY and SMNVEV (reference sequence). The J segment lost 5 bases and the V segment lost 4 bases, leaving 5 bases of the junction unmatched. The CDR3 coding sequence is TGTGCCAGCAGTTACACCGACAGGGGGTATGGCTACACCTTC. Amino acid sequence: CASSYTDRGYGYTF.

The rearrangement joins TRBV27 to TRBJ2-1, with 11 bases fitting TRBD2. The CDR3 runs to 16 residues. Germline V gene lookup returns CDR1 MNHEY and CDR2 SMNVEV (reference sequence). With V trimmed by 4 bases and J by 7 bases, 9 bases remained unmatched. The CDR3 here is CASSSLTSGDANEQFF. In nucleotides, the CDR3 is TGTGCCAGCAGTTCATTGACTAGCGGGGATGCTAATGAGCAGTTCTTC.

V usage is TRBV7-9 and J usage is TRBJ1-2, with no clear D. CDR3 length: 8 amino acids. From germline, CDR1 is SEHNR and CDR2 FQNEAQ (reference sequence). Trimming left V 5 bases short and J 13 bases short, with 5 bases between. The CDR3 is CASSPPTF. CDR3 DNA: TGTGCCAGCAGCCCCCCCACCTTC.

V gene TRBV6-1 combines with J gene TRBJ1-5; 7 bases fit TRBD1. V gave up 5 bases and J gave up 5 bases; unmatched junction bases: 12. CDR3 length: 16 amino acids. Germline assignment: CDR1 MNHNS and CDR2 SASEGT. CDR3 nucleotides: TGTGCCAGCAGTCCCCCGAGGGGGCGGGAGGATCAGCCCCAGCATTTT. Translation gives CASSPPRGREDQPQHF.

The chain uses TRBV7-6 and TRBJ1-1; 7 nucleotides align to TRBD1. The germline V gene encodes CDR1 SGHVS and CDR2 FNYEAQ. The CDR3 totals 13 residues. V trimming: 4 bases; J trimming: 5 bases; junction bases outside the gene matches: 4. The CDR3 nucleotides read TGTGCCAGCAGCTGGGGGACAGCTACTGAAGCTTTCTTT. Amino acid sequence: CASSWGTATEAFF.